This TCR beta chain was sequenced in a study of blood T cell repertoires in COVID-19. Looking at the study overall: Researchers got acute and convalescent COVID-19 samples from the United States, Italy and Spain. The analysed material was cDNA or gDNA that came from T cells, B-cell-depleted T cells, or PBMCs.

Authors' analysis steps: Amplification with reference gene primers provided the estimates of nucleated cell counts. TCRdb's copy holds only in-frame clones and misses some; the assay was immunoSEQ multiplex PCR. For V, J and clone size, that table is used; D and trimming come from the DNA. The sample shows 250,000 to 400,000 clones, about nine tenths of them seen only once. Germline lookup yields CDR1 SGHRS and CDR2 YFSETQ. V gave up 4 bases and J gave up 2 bases; unmatched junction bases: 17. This CDR3 has 19 amino acids. Two consecutive negative NP/OP PCR tests, clearance, or resolved symptoms defined Cohort 3 recovery.

The TCR originated in a man aged 55 to 69 who had recovered from COVID-19. V gene TRBV5-1 combines with J gene TRBJ2-3; 9 bases fit TRBD2. Sequencing was carried out using PBMCs or T cells enriched from blood (not recorded which). CDR3 region: CASSIGLARASLYTDTQYF. Here the CDR3 DNA reads TGCGCCAGCAGCATTGGACTAGCGCGCGCGAGTCTTTACACAGATACGCAGTATTTT.